These T cell receptor beta chains were read from a single sample in a study of blood T cells in healthy people across ages. Each CDR3 protein is one row after TCRdb ran MiXCR on the 5' RACE reads. Of about 1.5 million distinct CDR3 sequences detected, under 55% appear once; the ten largest clones hold 4%. The material sequenced was blood. Source of these receptors: a woman between 18 and 30 years old in good health. Both conserved end residues are part of each CDR3. A D gene is named only where the DNA matches it firmly. Clone size is given for some rows only: seen once, a few or many times, or a class if the clone is expanded.

d_call j_call v_call clone_size cdr3_length cdr3_nt cdr3_aa
- TRBJ2-7 TRBV2 few 15 TGTGCCAGCACCAAAAGGGACACACTCACCTACGAGCAGTACTTC CASTKRDTLTYEQYF
- TRBJ2-3 TRBV11-1 - 14 TGTGCCAGCAGCCGAGGGACCGTTCCAGATACGCAGTATTTT CASSRGTVPDTQYF
TRBD1 TRBJ2-3 TRBV5-1 - 14 TGCGCCAGCCGACAGGGGTATTCAATAGATACGCAGTATTTT CASRQGYSIDTQYF
- TRBJ1-2 TRBV10-3 few 13 TGTGCCATCAGTGACAGGGGAGGCTATGGCTACACCTTC CAISDRGGYGYTF
- TRBJ2-3 TRBV20-1 few 11 TGCAGTGCTGGAATCACAGATACGCAGTATTTT CSAGITDTQYF
- TRBJ2-1 TRBV7-2 once 12 TGTGCCAGCAGCTATTACAAGGATGAGCAGTTCTTC CASSYYKDEQFF
TRBD1 TRBJ1-5 TRBV7-8 few 15 TGTGCCAGCAGCATCAGGGGGGGTGGCAATCAGCCCCAGCATTTT CASSIRGGGNQPQHF
- TRBJ1-1 TRBV11-2 few 18 TGTGCCAGCAGCTTTGGGATAATTCGGAGGCGGGGGGACACTGAAGCTTTCTTT CASSFGIIRRRGDTEAFF
- TRBJ1-5 TRBV29-1 - 15 TGCAGCGTTGCAAGCTCAGGGGACCCCAATCAGCCCCAGCATTTT CSVASSGDPNQPQHF
TRBD2 TRBJ2-3 TRBV20-1 - 15 TGCAGTGCCAAGGGGACTAGCGGGGGCCGGGATACGCAGTATTTT CSAKGTSGGRDTQYF
TRBD1 TRBJ2-1 TRBV6-1 once 18 TGTGCCAGCAGTGAAAGATGGCCCGGGACAGGGATAAACAATGAGCAGTTCTTC CASSERWPGTGINNEQFF
TRBD1 TRBJ1-3 TRBV7-9 few 14 TGTGCCAGCAGCGTAACAGGGGCTGGAAACACCATATATTTT CASSVTGAGNTIYF
TRBD1 TRBJ1-2 TRBV25-1 - 13 TGTGCCAGCACCGACAGGGGGGACTATGGCTACACCTTC CASTDRGDYGYTF
- TRBJ1-5 TRBV20-1 - 12 TGCAGTGCCCTTCAGGGAAATCAGCCCCAGCATTTT CSALQGNQPQHF
TRBD1 TRBJ2-5 TRBV5-8 - 17 TGTGCCAGCAGCCCTGGTTCCGGGACAGTACTACAAGAGACCCAGTACTTC CASSPGSGTVLQETQYF